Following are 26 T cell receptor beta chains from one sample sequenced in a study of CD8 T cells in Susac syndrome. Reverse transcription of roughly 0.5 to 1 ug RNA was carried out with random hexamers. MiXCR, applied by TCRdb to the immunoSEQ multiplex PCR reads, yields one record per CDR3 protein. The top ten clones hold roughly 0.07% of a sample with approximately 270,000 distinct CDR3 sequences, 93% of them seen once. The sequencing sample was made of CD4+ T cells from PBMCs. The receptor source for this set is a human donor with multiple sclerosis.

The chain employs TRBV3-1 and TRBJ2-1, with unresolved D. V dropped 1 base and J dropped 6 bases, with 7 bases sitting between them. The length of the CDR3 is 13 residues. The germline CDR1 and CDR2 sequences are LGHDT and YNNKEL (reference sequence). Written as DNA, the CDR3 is TGTGCCAGCAGCCAAGTAAATACCAATGAGCAGTTCTTC. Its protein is CASSQVNTNEQFF.

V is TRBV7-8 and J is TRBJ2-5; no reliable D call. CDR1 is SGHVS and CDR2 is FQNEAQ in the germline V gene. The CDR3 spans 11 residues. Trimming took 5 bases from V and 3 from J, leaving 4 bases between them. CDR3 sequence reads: CASSTEETQYF. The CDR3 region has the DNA TGTGCCAGCAGCACGGAAGAGACCCAGTACTTC.

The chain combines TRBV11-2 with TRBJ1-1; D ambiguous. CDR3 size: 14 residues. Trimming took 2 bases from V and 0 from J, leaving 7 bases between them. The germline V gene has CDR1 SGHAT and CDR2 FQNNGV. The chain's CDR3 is CASSLQRMNTEAFF. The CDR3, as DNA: TGTGCCAGCAGCTTACAGAGAATGAACACTGAAGCTTTCTTT.

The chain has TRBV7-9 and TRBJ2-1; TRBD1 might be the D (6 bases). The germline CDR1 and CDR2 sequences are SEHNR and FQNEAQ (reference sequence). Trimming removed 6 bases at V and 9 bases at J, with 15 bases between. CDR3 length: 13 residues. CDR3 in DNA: TGTGCCAGCAGATCAGGGGTGAATGGTGAGCAGTTCTTC. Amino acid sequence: CASRSGVNGEQFF.

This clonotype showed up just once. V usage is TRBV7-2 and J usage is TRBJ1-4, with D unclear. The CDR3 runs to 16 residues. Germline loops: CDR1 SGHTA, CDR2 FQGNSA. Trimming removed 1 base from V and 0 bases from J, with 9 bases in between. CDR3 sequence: CASSLDAVATNEKLFF. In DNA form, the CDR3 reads TGTGCCAGCAGCTTAGACGCGGTGGCAACTAATGAAAAACTGTTTTTT.

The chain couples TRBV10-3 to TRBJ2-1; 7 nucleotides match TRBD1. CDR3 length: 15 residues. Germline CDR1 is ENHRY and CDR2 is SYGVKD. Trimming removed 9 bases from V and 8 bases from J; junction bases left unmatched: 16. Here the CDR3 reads CAIRADRERHDEQFF. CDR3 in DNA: TGTGCCATTAGAGCCGACAGGGAGCGCCATGATGAGCAGTTCTTC.

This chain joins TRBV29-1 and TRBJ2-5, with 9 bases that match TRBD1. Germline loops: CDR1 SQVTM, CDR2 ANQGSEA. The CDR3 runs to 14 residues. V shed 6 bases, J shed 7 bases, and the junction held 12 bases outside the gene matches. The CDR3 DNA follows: TGCAGCGTCTCACAGGGGGCCGGTTCTGGGACCCAGTACTTC. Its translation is CSVSQGAGSGTQYF.

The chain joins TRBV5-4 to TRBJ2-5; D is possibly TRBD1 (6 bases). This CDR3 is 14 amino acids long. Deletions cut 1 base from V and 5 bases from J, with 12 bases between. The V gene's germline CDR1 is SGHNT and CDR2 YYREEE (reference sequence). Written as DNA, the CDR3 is TGTGCCAGCAGCTTGAATACAGGGAAGGAGACCCAGTACTTC. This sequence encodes CASSLNTGKETQYF. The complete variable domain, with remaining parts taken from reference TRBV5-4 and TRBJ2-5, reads ETGVTQSPTHLIKTRGQQVTLRCSSQSGHNTVSWYQQALGQGPQFIFQYYREEENGRGNFPPRFSGLQFPNYSSELNVNALELDDSALYLCASSLNTGKETQYFGPGTRLLVL.

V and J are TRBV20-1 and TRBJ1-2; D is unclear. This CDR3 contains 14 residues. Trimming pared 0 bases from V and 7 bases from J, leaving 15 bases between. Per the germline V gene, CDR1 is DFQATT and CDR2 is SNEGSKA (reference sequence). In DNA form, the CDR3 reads TGCAGTGCTAGAGATCTGAGGGCCCTGTCTGGCTACACCTTC. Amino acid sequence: CSARDLRALSGYTF.

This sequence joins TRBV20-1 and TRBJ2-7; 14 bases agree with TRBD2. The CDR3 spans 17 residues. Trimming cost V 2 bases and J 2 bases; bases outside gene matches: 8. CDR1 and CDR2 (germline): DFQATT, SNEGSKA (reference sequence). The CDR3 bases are TGCAGTGCTAGAAGGGGACTAGCGGGGGACCTAACCTACGAGCAGTACTTC. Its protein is CSARRGLAGDLTYEQYF.

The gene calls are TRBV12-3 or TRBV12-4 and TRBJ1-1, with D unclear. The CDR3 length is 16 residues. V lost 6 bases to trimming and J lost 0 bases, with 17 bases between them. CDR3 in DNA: TGTGCCAGCAGACAAAGCCCAGGAGCAGTGAACACTGAAGCTTTCTTT. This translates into CASRQSPGAVNTEAFF.

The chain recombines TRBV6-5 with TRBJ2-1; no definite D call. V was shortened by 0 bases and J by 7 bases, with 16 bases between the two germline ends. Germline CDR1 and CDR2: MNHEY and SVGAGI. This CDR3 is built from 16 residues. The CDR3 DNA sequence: TGTGCCAGCAGTTACTCGAGGAATCTGGTGACAAATGAGCAGTTCTTC. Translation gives CASSYSRNLVTNEQFF.

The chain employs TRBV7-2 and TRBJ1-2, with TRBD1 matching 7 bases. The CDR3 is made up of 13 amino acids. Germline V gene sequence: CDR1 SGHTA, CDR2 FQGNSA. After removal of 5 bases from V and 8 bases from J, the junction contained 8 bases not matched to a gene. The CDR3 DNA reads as TGTGCCAGCAGCCCAGGACAGGTTTGGGGCTACACCTTC. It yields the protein CASSPGQVWGYTF.

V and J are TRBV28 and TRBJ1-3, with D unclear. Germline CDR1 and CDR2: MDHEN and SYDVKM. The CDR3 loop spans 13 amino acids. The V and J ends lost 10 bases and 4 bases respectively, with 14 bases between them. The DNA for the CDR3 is TGTGCCACTCGAGACCCGGCGGGAAACACCATATATTTT. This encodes CATRDPAGNTIYF. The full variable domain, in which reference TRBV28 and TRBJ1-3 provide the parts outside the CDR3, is DVKVTQSSRYLVKRTGEKVFLECVQDMDHENMFWYRQDPGLGLRLIYFSYDVKMKEKGDIPEGYSVSREKKERFSLILESASTNQTSMYLCATRDPAGNTIYFGEGSWLTVV.

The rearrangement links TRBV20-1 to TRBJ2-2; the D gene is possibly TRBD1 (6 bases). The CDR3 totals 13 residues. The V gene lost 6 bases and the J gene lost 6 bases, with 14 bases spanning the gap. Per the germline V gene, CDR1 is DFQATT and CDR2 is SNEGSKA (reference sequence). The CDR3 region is CSAAGAGAGELFF. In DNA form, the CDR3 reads TGCAGTGCAGCAGGGGCTGGGGCCGGGGAGCTGTTTTTT.

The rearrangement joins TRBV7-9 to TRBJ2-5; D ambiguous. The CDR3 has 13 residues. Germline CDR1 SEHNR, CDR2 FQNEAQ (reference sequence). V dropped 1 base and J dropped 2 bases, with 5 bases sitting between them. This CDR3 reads CASSLGEQETQYF. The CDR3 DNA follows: TGTGCCAGCAGCTTAGGGGAACAAGAGACCCAGTACTTC.

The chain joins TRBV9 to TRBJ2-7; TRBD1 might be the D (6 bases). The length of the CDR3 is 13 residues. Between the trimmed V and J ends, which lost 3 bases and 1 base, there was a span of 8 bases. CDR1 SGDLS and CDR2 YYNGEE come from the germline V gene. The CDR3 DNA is TGTGCCAGCAGCGCAACAGGGTCCTACGAGCAGTACTTC. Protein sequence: CASSATGSYEQYF.

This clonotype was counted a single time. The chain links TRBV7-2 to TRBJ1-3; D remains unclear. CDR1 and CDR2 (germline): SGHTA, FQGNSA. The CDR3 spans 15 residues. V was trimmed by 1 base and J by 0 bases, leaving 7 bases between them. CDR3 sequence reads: CASSLVLGSGNTIYF. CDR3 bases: TGTGCCAGCAGCTTAGTTCTGGGCTCTGGAAACACCATATATTTT.

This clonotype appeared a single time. The DNA of the CDR3 is TGCAGCATCCCGGGACAGGCGTCCGAGACCCAGTACTTC. It codes for CSIPGQASETQYF. The chain links TRBV20-1 to TRBJ2-5; 8 positions match TRBD1. The V gene's germline CDR1 is DFQATT and CDR2 SNEGSKA (reference sequence). The CDR3 has 13 residues.

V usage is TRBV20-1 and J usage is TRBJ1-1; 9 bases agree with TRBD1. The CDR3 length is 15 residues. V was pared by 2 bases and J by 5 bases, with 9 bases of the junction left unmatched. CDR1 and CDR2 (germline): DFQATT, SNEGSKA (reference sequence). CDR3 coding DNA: TGCAGTGCTAGACCCGGACAGGGGCCCAGGACTGAAGCTTTCTTT. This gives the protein CSARPGQGPRTEAFF.

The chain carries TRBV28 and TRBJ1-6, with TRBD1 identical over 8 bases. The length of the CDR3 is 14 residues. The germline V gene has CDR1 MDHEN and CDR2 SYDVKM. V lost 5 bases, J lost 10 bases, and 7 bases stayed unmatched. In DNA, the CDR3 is TGTGCCAGCAGTCGAGGGACAGGAGGGTCACCCCTCCACTTT. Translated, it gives CASSRGTGGSPLHF. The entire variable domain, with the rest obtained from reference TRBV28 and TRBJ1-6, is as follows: DVKVTQSSRYLVKRTGEKVFLECVQDMDHENMFWYRQDPGLGLRLIYFSYDVKMKEKGDIPEGYSVSREKKERFSLILESASTNQTSMYLCASSRGTGGSPLHFGNGTRLTVT.

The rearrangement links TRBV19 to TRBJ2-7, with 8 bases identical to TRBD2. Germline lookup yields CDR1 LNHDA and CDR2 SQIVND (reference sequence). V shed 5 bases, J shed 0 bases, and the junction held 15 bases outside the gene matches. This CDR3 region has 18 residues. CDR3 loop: CASSSQGATGGSSYEQYF. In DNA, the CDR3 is TGTGCCAGTAGTTCCCAAGGGGCTACGGGGGGGAGCTCCTACGAGCAGTACTTC.

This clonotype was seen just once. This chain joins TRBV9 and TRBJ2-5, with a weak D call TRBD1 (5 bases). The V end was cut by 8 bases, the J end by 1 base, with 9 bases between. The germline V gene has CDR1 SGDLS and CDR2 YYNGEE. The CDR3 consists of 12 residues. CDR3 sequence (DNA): TGTGCCAGGCGACAGACCCAAGAGACCCAGTACTTC. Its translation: CARRQTQETQYF.

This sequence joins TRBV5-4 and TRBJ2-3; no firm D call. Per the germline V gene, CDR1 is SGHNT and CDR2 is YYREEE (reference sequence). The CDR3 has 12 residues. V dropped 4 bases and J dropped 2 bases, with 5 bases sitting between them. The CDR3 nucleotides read TGTGCCAGCAGCATTTCCACAGATACGCAGTATTTT. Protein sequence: CASSISTDTQYF.

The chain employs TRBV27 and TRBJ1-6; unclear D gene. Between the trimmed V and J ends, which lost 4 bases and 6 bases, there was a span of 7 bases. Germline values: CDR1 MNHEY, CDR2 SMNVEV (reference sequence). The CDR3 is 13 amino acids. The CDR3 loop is CASSSGVNSPLHF. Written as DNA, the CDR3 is TGTGCCAGCAGTTCGGGAGTTAATTCACCCCTCCACTTT.

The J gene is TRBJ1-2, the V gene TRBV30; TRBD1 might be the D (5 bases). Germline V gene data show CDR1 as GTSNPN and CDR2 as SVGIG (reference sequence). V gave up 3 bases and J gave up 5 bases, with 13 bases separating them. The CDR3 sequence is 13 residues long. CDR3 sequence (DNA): TGTGCCTGGAGCGAGGGGTCGGTATATGGCTACACCTTC. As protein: CAWSEGSVYGYTF.